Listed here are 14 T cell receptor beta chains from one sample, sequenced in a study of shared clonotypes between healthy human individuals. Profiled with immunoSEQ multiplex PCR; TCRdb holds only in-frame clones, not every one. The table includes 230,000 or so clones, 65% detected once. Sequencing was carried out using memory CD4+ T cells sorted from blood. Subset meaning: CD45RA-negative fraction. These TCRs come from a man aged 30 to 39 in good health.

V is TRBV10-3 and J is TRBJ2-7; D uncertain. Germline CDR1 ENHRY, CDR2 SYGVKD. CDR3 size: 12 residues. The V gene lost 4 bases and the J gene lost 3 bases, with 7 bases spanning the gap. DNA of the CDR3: TGTGCCATCAGTGCGACGGACTACGAGCAGTACTTC. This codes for CAISATDYEQYF.

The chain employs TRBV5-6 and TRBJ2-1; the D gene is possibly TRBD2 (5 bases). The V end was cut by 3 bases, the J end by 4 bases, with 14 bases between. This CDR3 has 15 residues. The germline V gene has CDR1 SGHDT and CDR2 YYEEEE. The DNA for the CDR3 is TGTGCCAGCAGCTCCGGGATTGATCGTTACAATGAGCAGTTCTTC. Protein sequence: CASSSGIDRYNEQFF.

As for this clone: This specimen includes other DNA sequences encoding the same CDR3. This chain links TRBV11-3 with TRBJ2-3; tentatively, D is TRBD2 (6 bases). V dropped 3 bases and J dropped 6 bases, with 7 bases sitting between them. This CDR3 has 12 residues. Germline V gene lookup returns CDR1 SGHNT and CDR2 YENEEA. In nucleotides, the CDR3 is TGTGCCAGCAGCTTCCGGGGGGATACGCAGTATTTT. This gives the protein CASSFRGDTQYF.

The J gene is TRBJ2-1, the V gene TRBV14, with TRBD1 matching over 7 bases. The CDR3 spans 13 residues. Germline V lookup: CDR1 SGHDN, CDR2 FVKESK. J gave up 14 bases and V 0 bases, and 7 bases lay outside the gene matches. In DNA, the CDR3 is TGTGCCAGCAGCCAAGATCTAGGGGGCGCCGAGTTCTTC. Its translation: CASSQDLGGAEFF. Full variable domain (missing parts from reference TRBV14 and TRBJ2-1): EAGVTQFPSHSVIEKGQTVTLRCDPISGHDNLYWYRRVMGKEIKFLLHFVKESKQDESGMPNNRFLAERTGGTYSTLKVQPAELEDSGVYFCASSQDLGGAEFFGPGTRLTVL.

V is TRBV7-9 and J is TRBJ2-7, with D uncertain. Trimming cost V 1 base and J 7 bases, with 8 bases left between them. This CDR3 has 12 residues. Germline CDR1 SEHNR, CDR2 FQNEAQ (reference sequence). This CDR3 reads CASSLEVGEQYF. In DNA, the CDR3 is TGTGCCAGCAGCTTAGAGGTCGGTGAGCAGTACTTC.

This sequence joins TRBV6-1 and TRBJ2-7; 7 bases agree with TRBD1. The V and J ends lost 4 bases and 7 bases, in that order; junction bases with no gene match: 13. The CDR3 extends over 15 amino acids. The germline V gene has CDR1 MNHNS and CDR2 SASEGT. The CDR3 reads CASSAHLRQGKEQYF. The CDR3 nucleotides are TGTGCCAGCAGTGCCCATCTCAGACAGGGAAAGGAGCAGTACTTC.

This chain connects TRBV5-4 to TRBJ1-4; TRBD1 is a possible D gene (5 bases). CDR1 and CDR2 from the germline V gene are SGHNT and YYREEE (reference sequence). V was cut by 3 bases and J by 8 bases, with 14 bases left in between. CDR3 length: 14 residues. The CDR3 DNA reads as TGTGCCAGCAGCTCCCGGGGGAGAGAAGAAAAACTGTTTTTT. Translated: CASSSRGREEKLFF.

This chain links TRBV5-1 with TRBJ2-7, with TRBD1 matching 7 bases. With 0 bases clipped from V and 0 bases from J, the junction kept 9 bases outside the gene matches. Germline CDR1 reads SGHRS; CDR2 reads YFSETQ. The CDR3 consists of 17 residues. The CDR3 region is CASSLEPTGPNSYEQYF. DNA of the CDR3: TGCGCCAGCAGCTTGGAACCGACAGGGCCCAACTCCTACGAGCAGTACTTC.

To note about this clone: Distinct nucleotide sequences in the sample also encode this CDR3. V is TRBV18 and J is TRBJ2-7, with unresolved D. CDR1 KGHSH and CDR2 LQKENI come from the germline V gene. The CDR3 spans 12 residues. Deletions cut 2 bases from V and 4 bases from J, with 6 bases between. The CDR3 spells CASSPEGYEQYF. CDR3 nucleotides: TGTGCCAGCTCACCAGAAGGGTACGAGCAGTACTTC. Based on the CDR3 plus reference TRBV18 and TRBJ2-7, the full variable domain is NAGVMQNPRHLVRRRGQEARLRCSPMKGHSHVYWYRQLPEEGLKFMVYLQKENIIDESGMPKERFSAEFPKEGPSILRIQQVVRGDSAAYFCASSPEGYEQYFGPGTRLTVT.

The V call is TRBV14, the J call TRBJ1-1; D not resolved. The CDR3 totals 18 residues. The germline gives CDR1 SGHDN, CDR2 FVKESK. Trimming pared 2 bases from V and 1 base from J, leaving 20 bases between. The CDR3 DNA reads TGTGCCAGCAGCCAACTTCGGAATCTTGGACTGCCGAACACTGAAGCTTTCTTT. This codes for CASSQLRNLGLPNTEAFF.

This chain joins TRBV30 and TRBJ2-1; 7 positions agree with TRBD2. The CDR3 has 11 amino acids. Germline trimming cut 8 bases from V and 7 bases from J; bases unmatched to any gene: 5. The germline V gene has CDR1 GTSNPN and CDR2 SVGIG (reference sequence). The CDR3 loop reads CAGLRGNEQFF. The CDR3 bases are TGTGCCGGGTTGCGGGGGAATGAGCAGTTCTTC.

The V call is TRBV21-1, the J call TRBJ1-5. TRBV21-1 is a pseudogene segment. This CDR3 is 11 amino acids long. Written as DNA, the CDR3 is TGTGCCAGCATCGTCTGTCAGCCCCAGCATTTT. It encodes CASIVCQPQHF.

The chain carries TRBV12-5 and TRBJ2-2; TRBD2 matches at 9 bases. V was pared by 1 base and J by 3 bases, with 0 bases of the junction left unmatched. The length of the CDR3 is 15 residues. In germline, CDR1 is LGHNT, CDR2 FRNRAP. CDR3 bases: TGTGCTAGTGGTTTGGGACTAGCGGACACCGGGGAGCTGTTTTTT. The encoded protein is CASGLGLADTGELFF.

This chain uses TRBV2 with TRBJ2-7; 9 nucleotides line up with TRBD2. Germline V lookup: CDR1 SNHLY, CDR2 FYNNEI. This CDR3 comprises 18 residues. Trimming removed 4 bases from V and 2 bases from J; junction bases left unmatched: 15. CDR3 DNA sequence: TGTGCCAGCAGTGGCCTCAAATCAACACTAGCGGGCACCTACGAGCAGTACTTC. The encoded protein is CASSGLKSTLAGTYEQYF.